Listed below are T cell receptor beta chains from one sample, sequenced in a study of T cell responses to AZD1222 COVID-19 vaccine. Method: immunoSEQ multiplex PCR; TCRdb's copy keeps in-frame clones and lacks some. Altogether some 31,000 clones are present, around three quarters being singletons, with the ten largest covering about 4.7%. The specimen comprised peripheral blood, sampled 28 days after the second AZD1222 dose. These receptors were obtained from an adult who received the AZD1222 COVID-19 vaccine. Both conserved end residues are part of each CDR3. The D gene is left open where the match is weak. Clone size, where shown, is once, few, many, or a class for clones that have expanded.

j_call v_call d_call clone_size cdr3_aa cdr3_nt
TRBJ2-3 TRBV28 . . CASSFRTGSYF TGTGCCAGCAGTTTCAGGACCGGCTCGTATTTT
TRBJ2-3 TRBV4-1 . . CASSQESGGLSSTDTQYF TGCGCCAGCAGCCAAGAGTCCGGGGGCCTGAGCTCCACAGATACGCAGTATTTT
TRBJ1-1 TRBV27 . . CASSSGENTEAFF TGTGCCAGCAGTTCCGGTGAGAACACTGAAGCTTTCTTT
TRBJ1-3 TRBV18 . . CASSPQRPGNGGNTIYF TGTGCCAGCTCACCACAACGGCCAGGGAATGGGGGAAACACCATATATTTT
TRBJ1-5 TRBV5-3 TRBD1 . CARSKETGFEQPQHF TGTGCCAGAAGCAAGGAGACAGGGTTCGAGCAGCCCCAGCATTTT
TRBJ1-4 TRBV4-1 . . CASSLPGVEKLFF TGCGCCAGCAGCCTCCCAGGGGTAGAAAAACTGTTTTTT
TRBJ2-5 TRBV7-2 . . CASSLAGALATQYF TGTGCCAGCAGCTTAGCGGGAGCTCTGGCGACCCAGTACTTC
TRBJ1-2 TRBV5-1 . . CASSLDAGTSGGYTF TGCGCCAGCAGCTTGGATGCAGGGACTTCGGGTGGCTACACCTTC
TRBJ2-5 TRBV7-2 . . CASSLYAGRQETQYF TGTGCCAGCAGCTTATATGCGGGACGACAAGAGACCCAGTACTTC
TRBJ2-1 TRBV12-5 TRBD2 . CASGANGGARFDEQFF TGTGCTAGTGGGGCCAACGGGGGGGCCCGTTTCGATGAGCAGTTCTTC
TRBJ2-3 TRBV24-1 TRBD1 . CATSDAGTGVTDTQYF TGTGCCACCAGTGATGCCGGGACAGGGGTAACAGATACGCAGTATTTT
TRBJ2-5 TRBV30 . . CAWGIPRETQYF TGTGCCTGGGGAATTCCCCGCGAGACCCAGTACTTC
TRBJ2-1 TRBV19 TRBD2 once CASSMGLAGRNEQFF TGTGCCAGTAGTATGGGACTAGCGGGAAGGAATGAGCAGTTCTTC
TRBJ1-1 TRBV18 . . CASSPPEGLRAFF TGTGCCAGCTCACCACCGGAGGGTTTGCGTGCTTTCTTT
TRBJ2-1 TRBV4-3 TRBD1 few CASSQERGHRPGGEQFF TGCGCCAGCAGCCAAGAGCGAGGGCACCGGCCAGGGGGTGAGCAGTTCTTC
TRBJ1-2 TRBV19 . . CASSMSGDYGYTF TGTGCCAGTAGTATGTCGGGAGACTATGGCTACACCTTC
TRBJ2-1 TRBV11-2 . . CASSLVRAEQFF TGTGCCAGCAGCTTAGTGAGGGCTGAGCAGTTCTTC
TRBJ2-2 TRBV9 . . CASSVDGDTGELFF TGTGCCAGCAGCGTAGATGGGGACACCGGGGAGCTGTTTTTT
TRBJ1-2 TRBV29-1 . . CSVTNSGAVGYTF TGCAGCGTCACGAATTCCGGGGCGGTTGGCTACACCTTC
TRBJ2-5 TRBV6-5 TRBD1 few CASSRTGKETQYF TGTGCCAGCAGCCGGACAGGGAAAGAGACCCAGTACTTC
TRBJ2-1 TRBV7-9 TRBD1 few CASSSSGTGGEFF TGTGCCAGCAGCTCGTCCGGGACAGGGGGCGAGTTCTTC
TRBJ1-3 TRBV30 . . CAWSVRGVFGNTIYF TGTGCCTGGAGTGTACGGGGGGTCTTTGGAAACACCATATATTTT
TRBJ2-3 TRBV27 . . CASSLSYAYTQYF TGTGCCAGCAGTTTATCCTATGCATATACGCAGTATTTT
TRBJ2-5 TRBV4-2 . . CASSPVISGYQETQYF TGTGCCAGCAGCCCCGTCATTAGCGGATACCAAGAGACCCAGTACTTC
TRBJ1-5 TRBV6-5 TRBD1 . CASRAQGVSNQPQHF TGTGCCAGCAGGGCCCAGGGGGTGAGCAATCAGCCCCAGCATTTT
TRBJ1-2 TRBV7-9 . . CASSSGGGGYTF TGTGCCAGCAGTTCGGGTGGGGGCGGCTACACCTTC